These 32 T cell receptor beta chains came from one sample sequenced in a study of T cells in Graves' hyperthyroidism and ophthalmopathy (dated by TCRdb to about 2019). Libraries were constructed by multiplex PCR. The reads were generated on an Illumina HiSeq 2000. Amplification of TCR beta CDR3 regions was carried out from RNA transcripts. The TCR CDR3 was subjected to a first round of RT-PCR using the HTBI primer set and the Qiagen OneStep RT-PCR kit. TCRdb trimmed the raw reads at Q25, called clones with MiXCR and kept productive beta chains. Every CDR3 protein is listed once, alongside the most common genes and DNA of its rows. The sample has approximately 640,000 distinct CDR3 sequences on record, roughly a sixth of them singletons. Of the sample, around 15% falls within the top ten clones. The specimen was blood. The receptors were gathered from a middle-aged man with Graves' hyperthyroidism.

CDR3: CASSLGWGNQPQHF. In nucleotides, the CDR3 is TGTGCCAGCAGCTTAGGTTGGGGGAATCAGCCCCAGCATTTT. The rearrangement links TRBV7-8 to TRBJ1-5; TRBD1 might be the D (5 bases). V was shortened by 1 base and J by 4 bases, with 8 bases between the two germline ends. Germline loops: CDR1 SGHVS, CDR2 FQNEAQ. CDR3 length: 14 residues.

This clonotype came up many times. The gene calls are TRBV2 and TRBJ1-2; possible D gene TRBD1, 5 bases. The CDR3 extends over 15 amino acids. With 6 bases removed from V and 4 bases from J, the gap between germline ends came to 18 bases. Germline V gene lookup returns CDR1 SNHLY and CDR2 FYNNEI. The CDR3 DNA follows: TGTGCCAGCAGGATTGGGGCAGGCTATGGCTATGGCTACACCTTC. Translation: CASRIGAGYGYGYTF.

CDR3 coding DNA: TGCAGTGCTAGACTACCCGGGACTAGCAAATTGAATGAGCAGTTCTTC. Translated, it gives CSARLPGTSKLNEQFF. The chain joins TRBV20-1 to TRBJ2-1; 9 nucleotides agree with TRBD2. With V trimmed by 2 bases and J by 7 bases, 12 bases remained unmatched. Germline CDR1 is DFQATT and CDR2 is SNEGSKA (reference sequence). The CDR3 runs to 16 residues.

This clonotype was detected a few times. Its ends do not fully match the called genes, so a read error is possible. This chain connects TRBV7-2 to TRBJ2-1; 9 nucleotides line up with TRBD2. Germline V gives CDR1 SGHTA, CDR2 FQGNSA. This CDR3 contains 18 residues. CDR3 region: CASRGATSGRPSYNEQLF. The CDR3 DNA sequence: TGTGCCAGCAGGGGCGCAACGAGCGGGAGGCCCTCCTACAATGAGCAGCTCTTC.

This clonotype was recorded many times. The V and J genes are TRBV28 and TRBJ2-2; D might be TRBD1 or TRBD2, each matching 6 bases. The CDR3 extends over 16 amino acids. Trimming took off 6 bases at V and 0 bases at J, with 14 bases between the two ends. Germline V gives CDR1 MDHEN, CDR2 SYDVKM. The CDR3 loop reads CASSYYRGPNTGELFF. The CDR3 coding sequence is TGTGCCAGCAGCTACTACCGGGGGCCGAACACCGGGGAGCTGTTTTTT.

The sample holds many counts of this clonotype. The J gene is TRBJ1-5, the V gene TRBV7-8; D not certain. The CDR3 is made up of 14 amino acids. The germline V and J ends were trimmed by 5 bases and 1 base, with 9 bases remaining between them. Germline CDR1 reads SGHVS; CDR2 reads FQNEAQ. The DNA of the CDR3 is TGTGCCAGCAGCCGACCTATAAGCAATCAGCCCCAGCATTTT. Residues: CASSRPISNQPQHF. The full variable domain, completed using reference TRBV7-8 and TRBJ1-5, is GAGVSQSPRYKVAKRGQDVALRCDPISGHVSLFWYQQALGQGPEFLTYFQNEAQLDKSGLPSDRFFAERPEGSVSTLKIQRTQQEDSAVYLCASSRPISNQPQHFGDGTRLSIL.

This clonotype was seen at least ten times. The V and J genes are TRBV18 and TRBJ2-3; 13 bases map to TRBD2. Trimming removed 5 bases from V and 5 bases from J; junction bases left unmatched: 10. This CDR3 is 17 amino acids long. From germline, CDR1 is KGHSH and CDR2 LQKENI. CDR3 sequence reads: CASSSRIGLAGEDTQYF. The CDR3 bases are TGTGCCAGCTCATCACGGATCGGACTAGCGGGAGAAGATACGCAGTATTTT.

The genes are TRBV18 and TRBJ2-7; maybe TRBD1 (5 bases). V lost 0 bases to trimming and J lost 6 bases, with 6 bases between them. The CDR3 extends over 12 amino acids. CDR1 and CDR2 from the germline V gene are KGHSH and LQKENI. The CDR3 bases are TGTGCCAGCTCACCACCGGGGCGCGAGCAGTACTTC. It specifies CASSPPGREQYF.

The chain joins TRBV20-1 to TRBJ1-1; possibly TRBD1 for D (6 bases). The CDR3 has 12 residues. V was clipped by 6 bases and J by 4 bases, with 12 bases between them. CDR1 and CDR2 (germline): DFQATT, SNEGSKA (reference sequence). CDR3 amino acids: CSALQGGTEAFF. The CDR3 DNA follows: TGCAGTGCCCTCCAAGGGGGCACTGAAGCTTTCTTT.

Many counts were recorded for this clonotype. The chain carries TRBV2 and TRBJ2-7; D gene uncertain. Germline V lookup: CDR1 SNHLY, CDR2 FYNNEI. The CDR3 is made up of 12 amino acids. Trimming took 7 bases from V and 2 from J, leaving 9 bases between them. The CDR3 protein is CASTGETYEQYF. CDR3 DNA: TGTGCCAGCACAGGCGAGACCTACGAGCAGTACTTC.

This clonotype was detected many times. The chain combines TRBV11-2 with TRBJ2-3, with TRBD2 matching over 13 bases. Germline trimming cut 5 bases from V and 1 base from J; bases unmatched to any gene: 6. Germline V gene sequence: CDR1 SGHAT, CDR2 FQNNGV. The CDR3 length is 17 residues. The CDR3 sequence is CASSVGLAGVGTDTQYF. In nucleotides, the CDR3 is TGTGCCAGCAGCGTCGGACTAGCGGGAGTGGGCACAGATACGCAGTATTTT.

CDR3 DNA: TGCAGTGCAAGGATTAGAGGGAGGACCTACGAGCAGTACTTC. It yields the protein CSARIRGRTYEQYF. The chain is built from TRBV20-1 and TRBJ2-7; possibly TRBD2 for D (6 bases). Germline V CDR1 and CDR2: DFQATT, SNEGSKA (reference sequence). This CDR3 has 14 amino acids. Between the trimmed V and J ends, which lost 6 bases and 2 bases, there was a span of 17 bases.

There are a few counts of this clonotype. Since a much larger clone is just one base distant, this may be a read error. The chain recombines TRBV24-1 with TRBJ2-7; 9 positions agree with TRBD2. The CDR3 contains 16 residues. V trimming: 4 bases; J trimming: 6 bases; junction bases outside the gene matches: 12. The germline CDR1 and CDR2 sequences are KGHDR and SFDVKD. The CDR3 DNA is TGTGCCACCAGTGACACAGCCGGGACTAGCAGGGCCGAGCAGTACTTC. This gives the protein CATSDTAGTSRAEQYF.

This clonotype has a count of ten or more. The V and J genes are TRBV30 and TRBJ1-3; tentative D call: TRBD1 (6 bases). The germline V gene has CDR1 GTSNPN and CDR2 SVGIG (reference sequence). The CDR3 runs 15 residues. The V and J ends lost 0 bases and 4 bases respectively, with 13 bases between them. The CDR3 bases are TGTGCCTGGAGTGTACGCGGGGGCAGCGGAAACACCATATATTTT. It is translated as CAWSVRGGSGNTIYF.

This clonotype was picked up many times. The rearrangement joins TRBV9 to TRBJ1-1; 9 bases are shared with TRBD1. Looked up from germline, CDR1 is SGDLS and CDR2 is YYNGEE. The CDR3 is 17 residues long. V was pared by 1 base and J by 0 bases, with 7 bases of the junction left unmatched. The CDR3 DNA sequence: TGTGCCAGCAGCGTAAATCCGGGGACAGGGATGAACACTGAAGCTTTCTTT. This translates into CASSVNPGTGMNTEAFF.

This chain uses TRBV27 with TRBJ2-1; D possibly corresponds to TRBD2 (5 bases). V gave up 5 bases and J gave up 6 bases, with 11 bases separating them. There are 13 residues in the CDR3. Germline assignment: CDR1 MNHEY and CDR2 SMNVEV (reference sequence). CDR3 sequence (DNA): TGTGCCAGCAGTCCCACGGAGGCCAATGAGCAGTTCTTC. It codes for CASSPTEANEQFF.

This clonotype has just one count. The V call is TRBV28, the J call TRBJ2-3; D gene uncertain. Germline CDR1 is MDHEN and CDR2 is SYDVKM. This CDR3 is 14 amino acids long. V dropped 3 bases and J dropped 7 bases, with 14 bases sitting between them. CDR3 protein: CASSLKFPHHTQYF. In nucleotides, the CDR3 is TGTGCCAGCAGTTTGAAGTTCCCGCACCATACGCAGTATTTT.

CDR3 nucleotide sequence: TGTGCCAGCAGCTTAACACCAGCGGGAGGGGGAGAGACCCAGTACTTC. Translation: CASSLTPAGGGETQYF. This chain uses TRBV7-3 with TRBJ2-5; 10 bases agree with TRBD2. The germline V gene has CDR1 SGHTA and CDR2 FQGTGA. J gave up 4 bases and V 0 bases, and 5 bases lay outside the gene matches. This CDR3 has 16 residues.

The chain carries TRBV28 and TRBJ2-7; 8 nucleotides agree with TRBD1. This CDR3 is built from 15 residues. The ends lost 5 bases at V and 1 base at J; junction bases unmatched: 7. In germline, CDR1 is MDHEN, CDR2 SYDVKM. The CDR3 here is CASSQSGTGSYEQYF. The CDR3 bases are TGTGCCAGCAGTCAATCCGGGACAGGTTCCTACGAGCAGTACTTC.

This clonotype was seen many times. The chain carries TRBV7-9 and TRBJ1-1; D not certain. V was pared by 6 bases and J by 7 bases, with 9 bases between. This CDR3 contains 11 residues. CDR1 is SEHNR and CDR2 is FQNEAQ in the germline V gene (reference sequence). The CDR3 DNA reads TGTGCCAGCAGAAACGAAGGTGAAGCTTTCTTT. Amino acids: CASRNEGEAFF.

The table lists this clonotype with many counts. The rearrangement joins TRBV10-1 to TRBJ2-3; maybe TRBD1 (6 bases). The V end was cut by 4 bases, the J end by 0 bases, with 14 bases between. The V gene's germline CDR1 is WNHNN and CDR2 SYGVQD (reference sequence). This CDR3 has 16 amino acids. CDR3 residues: CASSVGGQSSTDTQYF. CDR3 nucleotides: TGCGCCAGCAGTGTAGGAGGACAGAGTAGCACAGATACGCAGTATTTT.

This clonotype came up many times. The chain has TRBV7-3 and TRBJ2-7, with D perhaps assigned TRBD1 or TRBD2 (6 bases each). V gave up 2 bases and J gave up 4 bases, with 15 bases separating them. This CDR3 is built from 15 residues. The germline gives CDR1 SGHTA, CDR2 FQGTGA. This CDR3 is CASSLGRGERYEQYF. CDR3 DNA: TGTGCCAGCAGCTTAGGTAGGGGGGAGCGGTACGAGCAGTACTTC. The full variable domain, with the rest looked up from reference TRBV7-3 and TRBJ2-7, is GAGVSQTPSNKVTEKGKYVELRCDPISGHTALYWYRQSLGQGPEFLIYFQGTGAADDSGLPNDRFFAVRPEGSVSTLKIQRTERGDSAVYLCASSLGRGERYEQYFGPGTRLTVT.

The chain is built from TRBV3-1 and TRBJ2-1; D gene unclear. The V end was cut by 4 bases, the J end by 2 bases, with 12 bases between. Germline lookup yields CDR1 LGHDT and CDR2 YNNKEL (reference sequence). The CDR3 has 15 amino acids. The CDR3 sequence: CASSLRELTYNEQFF. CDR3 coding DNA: TGTGCCAGCAGCCTTAGGGAATTAACCTACAATGAGCAGTTCTTC.

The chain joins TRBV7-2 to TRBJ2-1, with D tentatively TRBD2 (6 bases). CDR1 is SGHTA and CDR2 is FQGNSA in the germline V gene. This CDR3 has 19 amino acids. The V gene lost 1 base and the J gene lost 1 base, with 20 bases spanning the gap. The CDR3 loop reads CASSLGPHHSGASYNEQFF. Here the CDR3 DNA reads TGTGCCAGCAGCTTAGGACCTCATCATAGCGGAGCATCCTACAATGAGCAGTTCTTC.

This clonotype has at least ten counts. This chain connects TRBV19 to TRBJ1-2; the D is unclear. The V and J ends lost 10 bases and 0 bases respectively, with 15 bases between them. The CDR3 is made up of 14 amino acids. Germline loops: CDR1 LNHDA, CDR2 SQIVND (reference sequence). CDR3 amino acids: CATESGVTNYGYTF. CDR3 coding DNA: TGTGCCACCGAATCGGGCGTCACTAACTATGGCTACACCTTC.

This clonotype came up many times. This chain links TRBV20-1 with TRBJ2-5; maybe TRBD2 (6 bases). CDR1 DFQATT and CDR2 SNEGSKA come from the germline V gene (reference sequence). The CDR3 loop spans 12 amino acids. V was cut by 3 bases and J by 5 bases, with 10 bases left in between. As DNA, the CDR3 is TGCAGTGCTAGTCGGCTAGCGGAGACCCAGTACTTC. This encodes CSASRLAETQYF.

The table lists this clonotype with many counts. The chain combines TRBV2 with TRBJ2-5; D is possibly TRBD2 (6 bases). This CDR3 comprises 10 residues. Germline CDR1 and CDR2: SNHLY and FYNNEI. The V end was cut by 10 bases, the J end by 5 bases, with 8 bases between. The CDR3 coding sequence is TGTGCCACAGGAGGGGAGACCCAGTACTTC. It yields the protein CATGGETQYF. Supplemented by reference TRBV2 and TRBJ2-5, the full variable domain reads EPEVTQTPSHQVTQMGQEVILRCVPISNHLYFYWYRQILGQKVEFLVSFYNNEISEKSEIFDDQFSVERPDGSNFTLKIRSTKLEDSAMYFCATGGETQYFGPGTRLLVL.

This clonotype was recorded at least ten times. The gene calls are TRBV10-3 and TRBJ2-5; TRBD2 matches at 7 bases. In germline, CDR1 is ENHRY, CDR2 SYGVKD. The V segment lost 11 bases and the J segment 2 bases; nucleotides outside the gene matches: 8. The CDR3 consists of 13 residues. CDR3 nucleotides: TGTGCCGCAGGGCCTAGCGGACAAGAGACCCAGTACTTC. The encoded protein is CAAGPSGQETQYF.

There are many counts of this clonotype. In DNA, the CDR3 is TGTGCCAGCAGCTGGGAGGTCTCCGCTGGCTACACCTTC. Its translation: CASSWEVSAGYTF. The chain recombines TRBV5-4 with TRBJ1-2; D gene ambiguous. V lost 3 bases and J lost 7, with 13 bases in between. CDR3 size: 13 residues. Germline V lookup: CDR1 SGHNT, CDR2 YYREEE (reference sequence).

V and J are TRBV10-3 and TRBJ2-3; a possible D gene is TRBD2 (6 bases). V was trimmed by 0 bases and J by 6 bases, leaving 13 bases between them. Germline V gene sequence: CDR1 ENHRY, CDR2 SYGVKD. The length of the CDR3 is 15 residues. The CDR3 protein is CAISESRQRVDTQYF. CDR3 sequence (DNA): TGTGCCATCAGTGAGTCGAGACAGCGGGTGGATACGCAGTATTTT.

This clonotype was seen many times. The CDR3 nucleotides are TGTGCCAGCAGTCCGACACGGACAGGGGGCAGGCTGAACACTGAAGCTTTCTTT. This translates into CASSPTRTGGRLNTEAFF. This rearrangement joins TRBV27 to TRBJ1-1; TRBD1 matches at 11 bases. J gave up 0 bases and V 5 bases, and 11 bases lay outside the gene matches. The germline V gene has CDR1 MNHEY and CDR2 SMNVEV (reference sequence). This CDR3 contains 18 residues.

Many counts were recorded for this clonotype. CDR3: CASSLDPPGANVLTF. In DNA, the CDR3 is TGTGCCAGCAGCTTAGACCCGCCTGGGGCCAACGTCCTGACTTTC. The genes are TRBV11-2 and TRBJ2-6; D call uncertain. Between the trimmed V and J ends, which lost 0 bases and 2 bases, there was a span of 5 bases. This CDR3 is 15 amino acids long. Germline CDR1 is SGHAT and CDR2 is FQNNGV.